This T cell receptor beta chain was retrieved from a study of blood T cells in healthy people across ages. The CDR3 spans 17 residues. CDR1 is SGHRS and CDR2 is YFSETQ in the germline V gene. Deletions cut 0 bases from V and 4 bases from J, with 17 bases between. This clonotype was counted between two and nine times. Its antigen remains unknown. Drawing of peripheral blood yielded 7.5 to 10 milliliters from each donor. At least 6 micrograms of total RNA were extracted per sample. Notes on the study in general: Diversity figures based on one million T cells were deemed too low.

Primed by a sample-barcoded 5' primer and a J-beta primer mix, a second PCR proceeded for roughly 6 to 12 cycles. Via MiXCR, TCRdb re-called the 5' RACE reads, giving one row per CDR3 protein. The repertoire has about 1.6 million distinct CDR3 sequences, 30% to 35% of them found once; the top ten carry around 11%. The rearrangement uses TRBV5-1 and TRBJ2-1; D remains unclear. The origin of this receptor is a woman in her twenties or thirties in good health. The sample consisted of blood. This chain's CDR3 is CASSLAGRAGGYNEQFF. The CDR3, as DNA: TGCGCCAGCAGCTTGGCCGGACGGGCAGGTGGTTACAATGAGCAGTTCTTC.